Presented here are 10 T cell receptor beta chains from one specimen sequenced in a study of CD8 T cells in ankylosing spondylitis. Points from the study as a whole: Apparently characteristic of ankylosing spondylitis blood was a TCR beta motif (eight highly homologous variants).

These receptors lack a known antigen. TCRdb re-called the 5' RACE reads with MiXCR, one entry per CDR3 protein. The data contain more than 650,000 distinct CDR3 sequences, 12% of them singletons. The sequencing input was blood, either unsorted or a sorted T cell fraction (not recorded which). Receptors were obtained from a male donor with ankylosing spondylitis.

This chain joins TRBV7-2 and TRBJ2-7, with no clear D. Germline V gene lookup returns CDR1 SGHTA and CDR2 FQGNSA. The V gene lost 8 bases and the J gene lost 4 bases, with 12 bases spanning the gap. CDR3 length: 12 residues. The CDR3 DNA reads TGTGCCAGCGGTCTGGGTGGGTACGAGCAGTACTTC. This codes for CASGLGGYEQYF.

This chain uses TRBV30 with TRBJ1-5; no reliable D call. Germline lookup yields CDR1 GTSNPN and CDR2 SVGIG (reference sequence). The CDR3 is made up of 14 amino acids. The ends were cut back, 0 bases at V and 5 bases at J, with 11 bases in the middle. Here the CDR3 DNA reads TGTGCCTGGAGTGTACTAGGCTGGGATCAGCCCCAGCATTTT. This gives the protein CAWSVLGWDQPQHF.

This rearrangement joins TRBV20-1 to TRBJ1-5; D uncertain. Germline-derived CDR1 and CDR2 are DFQATT and SNEGSKA (reference sequence). The V end lost 4 bases, the J end lost 1 base, and 11 bases lay between the germline ends. The CDR3 covers 14 residues. Here the CDR3 DNA reads TGCAGTGCTATCGGCCCAGAAAGCAATCAGCCCCAGCATTTT. Encoded protein: CSAIGPESNQPQHF.

This clonotype occurred a few times. V is TRBV10-3 and J is TRBJ2-5, with TRBD1 matching 9 bases. The CDR3 is 15 residues long. Trimming removed 6 bases from V and 2 bases from J; junction bases left unmatched: 7. Germline CDR1 ENHRY, CDR2 SYGVKD. The CDR3 sequence: CAISLDRGTQETQYF. The DNA for the CDR3 is TGTGCCATCAGCCTCGACAGGGGGACACAAGAGACCCAGTACTTC.

The genes are TRBV18 and TRBJ2-7; D may be TRBD2 (6 bases). CDR3 size: 14 residues. Trimming took off 4 bases at V and 7 bases at J, with 17 bases between the two ends. In germline, CDR1 is KGHSH, CDR2 LQKENI. CDR3 loop: CASSQRLTEGEQYF. The CDR3 nucleotides read TGTGCCAGCTCACAACGATTGACGGAGGGTGAGCAGTACTTC.

This rearrangement joins TRBV6-5 to TRBJ1-1; TRBD1 matches 8 bases. The V segment lost 1 base and the J segment 1 base; nucleotides outside the gene matches: 2. The CDR3 sequence is 15 residues long. Germline V gene sequence: CDR1 MNHEY, CDR2 SVGAGI. This chain's CDR3 is CASSYFGQGNTEAFF. The CDR3 DNA follows: TGTGCCAGCAGTTACTTCGGACAGGGGAACACTGAAGCTTTCTTT.

The J gene is TRBJ1-1, the V gene TRBV20-1; a possible D gene is TRBD1 (5 bases). Looked up from germline, CDR1 is DFQATT and CDR2 is SNEGSKA (reference sequence). The length of the CDR3 is 18 residues. Trimming left V 1 base short and J 0 bases short, with 21 bases between. CDR3 residues: CSARANTDTDFLNTEAFF. CDR3 in DNA: TGCAGTGCTAGAGCTAATACGGACACAGATTTTTTGAACACTGAAGCTTTCTTT.

In its sample, this clonotype was seen a few times. The chain is built from TRBV18 and TRBJ2-3; TRBD1 aligns across 8 bases. The CDR3 runs 16 residues. Germline CDR1 KGHSH, CDR2 LQKENI. V was clipped by 0 bases and J by 3 bases; unmatched bases: 5. The CDR3 sequence: CASSPPTGVRTDTQYF. The DNA of the CDR3 is TGTGCCAGCTCACCACCGACAGGGGTTAGGACAGATACGCAGTATTTT.

In its sample, this clonotype was seen once. A much larger clone lies one base from this, so it may be a read error. The rearrangement uses TRBV29-1 and TRBJ1-5; 8 bases line up with TRBD1. The CDR3 length is 13 residues. In germline, CDR1 is SQVTM, CDR2 ANQGSEA. CDR3 in DNA: TGCAGCGCGAACGCAGGGGGCGGACAGCCCAAGCATTTT. It yields the protein CSANAGGGQPKHF.

This sequence joins TRBV7-8 and TRBJ2-2; 11 nucleotides align to TRBD2. V lost 0 bases to trimming and J lost 7 bases; unmatched junction nucleotides: 7. This CDR3 has 17 amino acids. Germline V CDR1 and CDR2: SGHVS, FQNEAQ. CDR3 amino acids: CASSLARLAGLGGELFF. The CDR3 bases are TGTGCCAGCAGCTTAGCGCGACTAGCGGGGTTAGGCGGGGAGCTGTTTTTT.